The entry below describes one T cell receptor (beta chain). This clonotype was picked up a small number of times. Its binding antigen is unknown. Base quality data are lacking; no much larger clone is found one base away. This specimen's treatment or condition label, interpreted: in vitro stimulation with specific CMV peptide epitopes to enrich CMV-specific T cells. V was cut back by 8 bases and J by 1 base, leaving a gap of 17 bases between them. The cysteine opens and the phenylalanine closes a CDR3 of 15 amino acids. CDR3 DNA is the only sequence kept; it has 45 bases, read in frame from the first base. This entry comes from a study of T cell repertoires in cytomegalovirus infection (dated by TCRdb to about 2019). A note on the overall study: Alongside well-studied HLA-B-restricted epitopes, the peptide stimulations were aimed at recently identified HLA-C-restricted CMV epitopes, whose presentation resists viral immunomodulation. The HLA type of each donor mattered for the analysis, because public TCR beta signatures pointed to carriage of CMV infection along with the matching HLA type.

What the study reported, not specific to this receptor: Carriers of CMV infection plus the relevant HLA type were discriminated by the cumulative frequency of public TCR beta family members in the study cohort and in an independent roughly 380-donor cohort. The ex vivo response was dominated by HLA-C-restricted CMV-specific TCR beta clonotypes, which also provided the single most frequent clonotype in two of eight donors.

The instrument given in TCRdb is Illumina HiSeq 1500. Starting from the raw public reads, TCRdb applied fastp trimming at Q25, assembled clones with MiXCR and retained in-frame beta chains. Rows are combined by CDR3 protein, so each entry shows the most common genes and DNA. In this sample the table shows about 770,000 distinct CDR3 sequences, 29% of which occur a single time. Of the sample, approximately 14% falls within the top ten clones. The specimen was cultured CD8+ T cells from PBMCs, collected from culture after CMV antigen stimulation. Here the chain combines TRBV12-3 or TRBV12-4 and TRBJ2-5; the D gene is perhaps TRBD1 or TRBD2, each of them matching over 5 bases. The TCR originated in a human donor in good health (CMV status not recorded). Some clones in this sample may be carry-over from other donors' samples. The CDR3 here reads CASGGDEGSQETQYF. The bases are TGTGCCAGCGGTGGGGACGAAGGTTCCCAAGAGACCCAGTACTTC.